The T cell receptor beta chain under discussion was sequenced for a study of CD8+ T cells in alopecia areata (dated by TCRdb to 2016 to 2019). A note on the overall study: The study used high-throughput TCRbeta sequencing to examine T cell clonal expansion in alopecia areata, in both the C3H/HeJ mouse model and human patients. On the human side, TCRbeta sequencing was run on scalp tissue and on sorted CD4+ and CD8+ peripheral blood T cells from healthy controls and from alopecia areata patients with either patchy or totalis/universalis disease. RNA was extracted with the PAXgene miRNA kit for fixed scalp, the miRNeasy kit for PBMCs, and the RNeasy kit for mouse skin. Scalp clonality was compared across normal scalp (n=4), patchy alopecia areata scalp (n=8), and alopecia totalis/universalis scalp (n=8). Amplification of TCRbeta CDR3 regions was done by immunoSEQ multiplex PCR using 35 Vbeta forward primers and 13 Jbeta reverse primers.

The protocol used for the library was the immunoSEQ multiplex PCR assay. RNA was extracted from all samples and reverse transcribed into cDNA as template for TCR sequencing. SuperScript III was used to make first-strand cDNA, primed with a 2:1 mix of oligo-dT and random hexamers. A synthetic immune receptor repertoire was used to gauge amplification bias, and whatever bias remained was removed computationally. Under the source paper's analysis protocol: Raw reads were preprocessed for error removal, and CDR3 was defined according to IMGT conventions as running from the conserved cysteine to phenylalanine. Clonality was calculated as 1 minus Shannon entropy normalized by log2 of the number of productive unique TCRs. Scalp TCRbeta sequences were cross-referenced with sorted blood CD4 and CD8 repertoires so that the CD4 or CD8 identity of scalp clones could be inferred. In TCRdb, the immuneACCESS table is reduced to in-frame sequences with V and J assigned. These tables do not hold every clone; where another copy was compared, an unresolved V gene accounts for under half, and the others remain unexplained. D and trimming were read from the DNA, whereas the V and J calls and clone size are those reported in that table. A total of some 160,000 clones appear in this sample, approximately 56% of them only once. Less than 40% of the sample rests with the top ten.

Of note for this clone: Its antigen target is currently unknown. Per-base qualities were not stored, and no clone one base away is much larger.

PBMCs were separated by density centrifugation and stained for CD3, CD4 and CD8, after which CD4+ and CD8+ T cells were sorted on a FACSAria. Scalp biopsies and blood samples were obtained from unaffected controls. What the work shows at the level of the full study, not this receptor alone: Scalp TCR repertoire analysis is complicated because resident alphabeta T cells in normal human skin are also sequenced, whereas mouse skin is dominated by gammadelta T cells. Shared TCR sequences between patients were less evident than in mice, which may be partly attributable to HLA diversity in the patient population. Compared with normal scalp, lesional scalp had higher clonality and more expanded CD8+ clones, particularly in alopecia totalis/universalis, a pattern that suggests antigenic drive.

Sequencing was done on a sample of CD8+ T cells sorted from blood. The sequence was collected from a human donor in good health.

The CDR3 corresponds to CASLVHFNTEAFF. The nucleotide sequence reads TGTGCCAGCTTAGTGCACTTCAACACTGAAGCTTTCTTT. The chain links TRBV6-6 with TRBJ1-1; a confident D gene designation cannot be given. Trimming removed 8 bases from V and 2 bases from J, leaving 12 bases between the germline ends. The CDR3, from cysteine to phenylalanine, totals 13 residues. The sequence is cut down to CDR3 DNA, 39 bases in frame from base 1. According to the germline V gene (reference sequence), CDR1 reads MNHNY and CDR2 reads SVGAGI.